This T cell receptor beta chain was recovered during a study of blood T cell repertoires in COVID-19. The overall study: COVID-19 samples collected from the United States, Italy and Spain covered acute and convalescent phases. PBMCs, B-cell-depleted T cells, or T cells were the source of the cDNA or gDNA that made up the material.

Methods used by the authors: Estimates of nucleated cell counts were drawn from the amplification of reference gene primers. Produced via immunoSEQ multiplex PCR; TCRdb's table is partial and in-frame only. The V and J calls and clone size come from that table; D and trimming were worked out from the DNA. The sample holds about 240,000 clones, 86% seen once. Material: peripheral blood. The TCR was taken from a man aged 60 to 69 with acute or convalescent COVID-19.

The CDR3: CASSLLYEQYF. Written as DNA, the CDR3 is TGTGCCAGCAGCCTCCTCTACGAGCAGTACTTC. The chain recombines TRBV14 with TRBJ2-7; D is undetermined. The CDR3 contains 11 residues. V was pared by 4 bases and J by 3 bases, with 4 bases between. Germline CDR1 is SGHDN and CDR2 is FVKESK.